This T cell receptor (beta chain) was identified during a study of cytomegalovirus exposure and HLA in healthy donors. Whole-study findings and limits: Sequencing likely generated an artifact that appeared as a cluster of highly shared sequence variants.

It was with 60 Vbeta and 13 Jbeta primers that the PCR ran. Sequencing was performed with immunoSEQ multiplex PCR; in TCRdb, only in-frame clones are kept and a portion is missing. Recorded here are approximately 150,000 clones; the top ten clones represent about 1.6%. On this clone: Its antigen is undetermined.

Germline V CDR1 and CDR2: SGHRS, YFSETQ. J gave up 3 bases and V 3 bases, and 5 bases lay outside the gene matches. The CDR3 totals 15 residues. This clonotype was obtained from a woman in her thirties or forties in good health and CMV-seronegative. Sequencing was carried out using PBMCs. V and J are TRBV5-1 and TRBJ2-3; 9 bases align to TRBD1. The CDR3 reads CASSYGGQGTDTQYF. The CDR3 DNA reads TGCGCCAGCAGCTATGGGGGACAGGGAACAGATACGCAGTATTTT.